The next 27 T cell receptor beta chains were all read from a single sample in a study of HIV-infected patients and healthy controls. cDNA was made from approximately 500 ng RNA using alpha and beta constant primers. Each of the alpha and beta chains got its own library through chain-specific third strand synthesis with indices. MiXCR, applied by TCRdb to the 5' RACE reads, yields one record per CDR3 protein. Counted here are some 5,400 distinct CDR3 sequences, about 10% occurring once; the ten biggest clones make up 27%. Roughly three months, about 14 weeks, into antiretroviral therapy, follow-up blood was collected. The repertoire came from unfractionated whole blood and reflected all unsorted peripheral T cells. This specimen was blood, taken during antiretroviral therapy. The receptors here all came from an adult with HIV infection.

The table lists this clonotype with many counts. The CDR3 region is CASSTTGASGNTIYF. In DNA, the CDR3 is TGTGCCAGCAGCACCACAGGGGCCTCTGGAAACACCATATATTTT. The chain combines TRBV28 with TRBJ1-3, with 7 bases that match TRBD1. The germline gives CDR1 MDHEN, CDR2 SYDVKM. V lost 6 bases and J lost 0; bases outside the gene matches: 5. The CDR3 has 15 residues.

This chain joins TRBV5-4 and TRBJ2-6, with 10 positions matching TRBD2. Germline values: CDR1 SGHNT, CDR2 YYREEE (reference sequence). The V and J ends lost 2 bases and 0 bases, in that order; junction bases with no gene match: 11. This CDR3 is built from 20 residues. For the CDR3, the DNA is TGTGCCAGCAGCTTTTCCCTACTAGCGGGGTCTACCTCTGGGGCCAACGTCCTGACTTTC. It translates to CASSFSLLAGSTSGANVLTF. Full variable domain (remainder filled in from reference TRBV5-4 and TRBJ2-6): ETGVTQSPTHLIKTRGQQVTLRCSSQSGHNTVSWYQQALGQGPQFIFQYYREEENGRGNFPPRFSGLQFPNYSSELNVNALELDDSALYLCASSFSLLAGSTSGANVLTFGAGSRLTVL.

This clonotype has at least ten counts. J is TRBJ2-3 and V is TRBV28, with D possibly being TRBD1 (6 bases). Germline loops: CDR1 MDHEN, CDR2 SYDVKM. The CDR3 extends over 17 amino acids. Trimming shortened V by 2 bases and J by 2 bases, and 17 bases separated the two germline ends. CDR3 DNA: TGTGCCAGCAGTTTAGGGGGCCCCATGCCTTACACAGATACGCAGTATTTT. Its translation is CASSLGGPMPYTDTQYF.

This clonotype ranks as medium-sized. The chain joins TRBV6-1 to TRBJ2-3; D is ambiguous. Trimming took off 8 bases at V and 4 bases at J, with 13 bases between the two ends. Looked up from germline, CDR1 is MNHNS and CDR2 is SASEGT. There are 13 residues in the CDR3. The CDR3 DNA is TGTGCCAGCGAGGACCCACCGTCAGATACGCAGTATTTT. Its translation is CASEDPPSDTQYF.

This clonotype counts as medium-sized (0.01 to 0.1%). V is TRBV3-1 and J is TRBJ2-2; D remains ambiguous. V shed 0 bases and J shed 8 bases, with 7 bases lying between them. The CDR3 extends over 13 amino acids. The germline V gene has CDR1 LGHDT and CDR2 YNNKEL (reference sequence). CDR3 loop: CASSQDWGGELFF. In DNA form, the CDR3 reads TGTGCCAGCAGCCAAGATTGGGGAGGGGAGCTGTTTTTT. Full variable domain (outside the CDR3, taken from reference TRBV3-1 and TRBJ2-2): DTAVSQTPKYLVTQMGNDKSIKCEQNLGHDTMYWYKQDSKKFLKIMFSYNNKELIINETVPNRFSPKSPDKAHLNLHINSLELGDSAVYFCASSQDWGGELFFGEGSRLTVL.

In its sample, this clonotype was seen many times. In DNA form, the CDR3 reads TGTGCCAGCAGTTACTCGACAGGGGATGGCTACACCTTC. Amino acids: CASSYSTGDGYTF. The chain is built from TRBV6-6 and TRBJ1-2; 8 positions match TRBD1. Losses at the gene ends were 0 bases for V and 6 bases for J; bases not matched to a gene: 0. From germline, CDR1 is MNHNY and CDR2 SVGAGI (reference sequence). The length of the CDR3 is 13 residues.

This clonotype is medium-sized within its sample. This chain joins TRBV5-1 and TRBJ2-6; D tentatively fits TRBD1 or TRBD2 (6 bases each). The V gene's germline CDR1 is SGHRS and CDR2 YFSETQ. The CDR3 extends over 18 amino acids. Trimming stripped 3 bases from V and 0 bases from J, with 16 bases between. The CDR3 nucleotides read TGCGCCAGCAGCTCTGGTACAGGGAGGAACTCTGGGGCCAACGTCCTGACTTTC. Translation gives CASSSGTGRNSGANVLTF.

There are many counts of this clonotype. The chain is built from TRBV9 and TRBJ2-1, with 7 bases matching TRBD1. The J segment lost 4 bases and the V segment lost 0 bases, leaving 10 bases of the junction unmatched. The CDR3 has 17 residues. Germline-derived CDR1 and CDR2 are SGDLS and YYNGEE. The CDR3 here is CASSVANRGPPYNEQFF. DNA of the CDR3: TGTGCCAGCAGCGTAGCGAACAGGGGTCCACCTTACAATGAGCAGTTCTTC.

This clonotype appeared many times. The J gene is TRBJ2-1, the V gene TRBV9; 7 nucleotides align to TRBD2. Germline assignment: CDR1 SGDLS and CDR2 YYNGEE. CDR3 length equals 15 residues. Germline trimming cut 4 bases from V and 2 bases from J; bases unmatched to any gene: 6. The CDR3 spells CASSFTSDPYNEQFF. The CDR3 DNA is TGTGCCAGCAGCTTTACTAGCGACCCCTACAATGAGCAGTTCTTC.

This clonotype qualifies as medium-sized. The chain combines TRBV5-6 with TRBJ1-1; D call uncertain. Germline-derived CDR1 and CDR2 are SGHDT and YYEEEE. This CDR3 is 17 amino acids long. V dropped 5 bases and J dropped 0 bases, with 20 bases sitting between them. The CDR3 DNA reads TGTGCCAGCAGTCGACAACTAGGAGACCTAATGAACACTGAAGCTTTCTTT. As protein: CASSRQLGDLMNTEAFF.

This clonotype qualifies as medium-sized. The J gene is TRBJ1-4, the V gene TRBV7-8; TRBD1 might be the D (6 bases). This CDR3 is 20 amino acids long. Trimming stripped 2 bases from V and 0 bases from J, with 22 bases between. Germline loops: CDR1 SGHVS, CDR2 FQNEAQ. CDR3 in amino acids: CASSLSPNVGGPATNEKLFF. CDR3 nucleotide sequence: TGTGCCAGCAGCTTAAGCCCTAATGTCGGGGGGCCAGCAACTAATGAAAAACTGTTTTTT.

This clonotype appeared many times. The rearrangement links TRBV28 to TRBJ1-5; D remains ambiguous. The CDR3 is 14 amino acids. CDR1 and CDR2 (germline): MDHEN, SYDVKM. Trimming took 7 bases from V and 6 from J, leaving 16 bases between them. CDR3 amino acids: CASKLAKPGQPQHF. CDR3 DNA: TGTGCCAGCAAGTTAGCCAAGCCCGGTCAGCCCCAGCATTTT.

This clonotype was recorded at least ten times. V is TRBV20-1 and J is TRBJ2-7; 7 nucleotides agree with TRBD1. The CDR3 totals 13 residues. V shed 5 bases, J shed 3 bases, and the junction held 7 bases outside the gene matches. Germline lookup yields CDR1 DFQATT and CDR2 SNEGSKA (reference sequence). Here the CDR3 DNA reads TGCAGTGCTGGTCACAGGGGCGACTACGAGCAGTACTTC. Translation gives CSAGHRGDYEQYF.

The sample holds a few counts of this clonotype. The rearrangement joins TRBV28 to TRBJ1-5; D is unresolved. Trimming removed 2 bases from V and 0 bases from J, with 14 bases in between. Germline V CDR1 and CDR2: MDHEN, SYDVKM. The length of the CDR3 is 17 residues. CDR3 nucleotide sequence: TGTGCCAGCAGTTTACTCGGGCCCATCCTTAGCAATCAGCCCCAGCATTTT. This translates into CASSLLGPILSNQPQHF.

This clonotype is labeled as medium-sized. This sequence joins TRBV30 and TRBJ1-1; no reliable D call. V lost 4 bases to trimming and J lost 1 base, with 10 bases between them. CDR1 is GTSNPN and CDR2 is SVGIG in the germline V gene (reference sequence). This CDR3 is built from 13 residues. The CDR3 nucleotides read TGTGCCTGGACTACAACAGCGAACACTGAAGCTTTCTTT. Encoded protein: CAWTTTANTEAFF.

This clonotype is deemed medium-sized (0.01 to 0.1%). The V gene is TRBV20-1, the J gene TRBJ1-5, with 10 bases lining up with TRBD1. This CDR3 comprises 18 residues. In germline, CDR1 is DFQATT, CDR2 SNEGSKA (reference sequence). With V trimmed by 0 bases and J by 0 bases, 8 bases remained unmatched. CDR3 amino acids: CSAREGQGKIFSNQPQHF. The DNA of the CDR3 is TGCAGTGCTAGAGAGGGACAGGGGAAAATATTTAGCAATCAGCCCCAGCATTTT.

The rearrangement links TRBV7-9 to TRBJ1-5, with a possible D match to TRBD1 (5 bases). The CDR3 covers 13 residues. V dropped 4 bases and J dropped 3 bases, with 7 bases sitting between them. Germline loops: CDR1 SEHNR, CDR2 FQNEAQ (reference sequence). CDR3 protein: CASSSGTNQPQHF. CDR3 in DNA: TGTGCCAGCAGCTCAGGGACCAATCAGCCCCAGCATTTT.

This clonotype is judged medium-sized. This sequence joins TRBV29-1 and TRBJ2-3, with D perhaps TRBD1 (5 bases). Deletions cut 2 bases from V and 6 bases from J, with 12 bases between. CDR1 is SQVTM, CDR2 ANQGSEA, per germline. There are 13 residues in the CDR3. The CDR3: CSVENLAGDTQYF. For the CDR3, the DNA is TGCAGCGTTGAAAACCTTGCAGGGGATACGCAGTATTTT.

This clonotype is labeled as medium-sized. The chain has TRBV20-1 and TRBJ1-4; 9 bases map to TRBD1. The CDR3 loop spans 13 amino acids. J lost 8 bases, V lost 2 bases, and 3 bases had no gene match. Germline V gene lookup returns CDR1 DFQATT and CDR2 SNEGSKA (reference sequence). The CDR3 DNA reads TGCAGTGCTAGACCCGACAGGGGGGAAAAACTGTTTTTT. Translating it yields CSARPDRGEKLFF.

This clonotype was counted ten times or more. This chain joins TRBV9 and TRBJ2-5, with a tentative D call TRBD1 (6 bases). Germline lookup yields CDR1 SGDLS and CDR2 YYNGEE. The CDR3 totals 14 residues. Trimming cost V 0 bases and J 3 bases, with 9 bases left between them. CDR3 nucleotide sequence: TGTGCCAGCAGCGTAGCGAACAGGGAAGAGACCCAGTACTTC. Its protein is CASSVANREETQYF.

Details on this clonotype: Germline and junction disagree at one end, which may indicate a read error. The V and J genes are TRBV5-1 and TRBJ1-2; TRBD1 might be the D (6 bases). The germline V gene encodes CDR1 SGHRS and CDR2 YFSETQ. This CDR3 contains 12 residues. This CDR3 is CASSMKGVPTVF. The CDR3 DNA reads as TGCGCCAGCAGCATGAAGGGGGTACCTACTGTATTC. The full variable domain, in which reference TRBV5-1 and TRBJ1-2 provide the parts outside the CDR3, is KAGVTQTPRYLIKTRGQQVTLSCSPISGHRSVSWYQQTPGQGLQFLFEYFSETQRNKGNFPGRFSGRQFSNSRSEMNVSTLELGDSALYLCASSMKGVPTVFGSGTRLTVV.

Many counts were recorded for this clonotype. The V gene is TRBV6-6, the J gene TRBJ1-6; no clear D gene. The CDR3 length is 13 residues. V was trimmed by 0 bases and J by 8 bases, leaving 5 bases between them. Germline V lookup: CDR1 MNHNY, CDR2 SVGAGI (reference sequence). As DNA, the CDR3 is TGTGCCAGCAGTTACTCGGGCGATTCACCCCTCCACTTT. Encoded protein: CASSYSGDSPLHF.

In the case of this clonotype: A much larger clone differs by one base, so this may be a read error. CDR3 in DNA: TGTGCCAGCAGCTTAGATGTGGGAGTATCCGATACGCAGTATTTT. Its translation is CASSLDVGVSDTQYF. The gene calls are TRBV11-1 and TRBJ2-3; D possibly corresponds to TRBD2 (5 bases). This CDR3 has 15 amino acids. Trimming shortened V by 1 base and J by 6 bases, and 14 bases separated the two germline ends. CDR1 SGHAT and CDR2 FQDESV come from the germline V gene (reference sequence). The full variable domain, with the rest looked up from reference TRBV11-1 and TRBJ2-3, is EAEVAQSPRYKITEKSQAVAFWCDPISGHATLYWYRQILGQGPELLVQFQDESVVDDSQLPKDRFSAERLKGVDSTLKIQPAELGDSAMYLCASSLDVGVSDTQYFGPGTRLTVL.

This clonotype was counted ten times or more. The V and J genes are TRBV20-1 and TRBJ2-1; 7 bases match TRBD2. The CDR3 spans 12 residues. Losses at the gene ends were 8 bases for V and 8 bases for J; bases not matched to a gene: 9. The V gene's germline CDR1 is DFQATT and CDR2 SNEGSKA (reference sequence). The CDR3 region is CSCGREKHEQFF. The CDR3 DNA follows: TGCAGTTGCGGGCGGGAGAAGCATGAGCAGTTCTTC.

In its sample, this clonotype is medium-sized (0.01 to 0.1%). A read error is likely, as this CDR3 ends without the conserved phenylalanine or tryptophan. It is unclear where the CDR3 begins or ends on the DNA, so no DNA is shown, and the CDR3 is as TCRdb lists it. CDR3 sequence: CASSWGRPQLCCEE. V usage is TRBV5-1 and J usage is TRBJ2-3; the table assigns TRBD1, which was not confirmed against the DNA. Germline-derived CDR1 and CDR2 are SGHRS and YFSETQ. The CDR3 is 14 residues long, ends included.

This clonotype was picked up many times. The chain joins TRBV19 to TRBJ2-7; no definite D call. This CDR3 is built from 13 residues. V was shortened by 1 base and J by 2 bases, with 6 bases between the two germline ends. The V gene's germline CDR1 is LNHDA and CDR2 SQIVND (reference sequence). The CDR3 protein is CASSIGAAYEQYF. The DNA for the CDR3 is TGTGCCAGTAGTATAGGGGCGGCCTACGAGCAGTACTTC.

The table lists this clonotype with many counts. The chain is built from TRBV5-6 and TRBJ2-3; D uncertain. Germline V gene sequence: CDR1 SGHDT, CDR2 YYEEEE. Trimming stripped 5 bases from V and 1 base from J, with 11 bases between. The CDR3 is 14 amino acids. The CDR3 spells CASSRALGTDTQYF. CDR3 DNA sequence: TGTGCCAGCAGTAGAGCGCTTGGCACAGATACGCAGTATTTT.